This TCR beta chain was recovered during a study of T cell responses to AZD1222 COVID-19 vaccine. Points from the study as a whole: Unmutated variant regions reportedly attract nearly half of all spike-specific TCRs. White British donors predominated, females outnumbered males, and clonal diversity was possibly underestimated.

This CDR3 contains 12 residues. Looked up from germline, CDR1 is GTSNPN and CDR2 is SVGIG (reference sequence). The V and J ends lost 2 bases and 1 base respectively, with 6 bases between them. Libraries were prepared by immunoSEQ multiplex PCR; TCRdb keeps only in-frame clonotypes and omits some of them. The data hold some 50,000 clones, with 70% to 90% observed a single time. Worth noting for this clone: Antigen unknown.

This specimen was peripheral blood, taken 28 days after the second AZD1222 dose. The gene calls are TRBV30 and TRBJ2-7; D gene uncertain. The sequence derives from an adult who received the AZD1222 COVID-19 vaccine. The CDR3 DNA reads TGTGCCTGGAGTCCGAATTCCTACGAGCAGTACTTC. Translating it yields CAWSPNSYEQYF.